This TCR beta chain came from a study of T cells after posttransplantation cyclophosphamide. Points from the study as a whole: Recipient CMV seropositivity and CMV reactivation strongly tracked TRB clonality. Donor-recipient repertoire similarity was low at 1-2 months, rising over year one. Blood and skin or GI T cell repertoires showed limited TRB overlap.

Peripheral blood was collected from the related graft donor on the marrow donation day. Germline V gene data show CDR1 as SSHAT and CDR2 as FNYEAQ (reference sequence). The CDR3 loop spans 13 amino acids. Profiling relied on immunoSEQ multiplex PCR, and the TCRdb table lists in-frame clones only, not all of them. The repertoire holds tens of thousands of clones, with roughly two thirds as singletons. As concerns this clone: What it binds is not known. An end of the junction differs from the germline gene, which may be a read error. The same CDR3 is also encoded by other DNA sequences in this sample.

The sequenced sample consisted of memory CD4+ T cells sorted from PBMCs. The rearrangement links TRBV7-7 to TRBJ2-7, with TRBD2 matching 7 bases. The receptor's source is a woman aged 60 to 75 in good health, CMV-negative, and a related stem cell transplant donor. As DNA, the CDR3 is TGTGCTAGCAGCCCGAATCAGGGAGGGGAGCAGTACTTC. Amino acid sequence: CASSPNQGGEQYF.